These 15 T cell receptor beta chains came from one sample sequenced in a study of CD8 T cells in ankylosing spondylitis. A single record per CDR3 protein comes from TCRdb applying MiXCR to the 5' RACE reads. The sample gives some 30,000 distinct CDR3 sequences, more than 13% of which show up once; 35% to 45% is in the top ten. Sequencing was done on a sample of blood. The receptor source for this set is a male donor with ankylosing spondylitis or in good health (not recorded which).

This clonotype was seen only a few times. This chain's CDR3 is CASSPDRGNQPQHF. DNA of the CDR3: TGCGCCAGCAGCCCGGACAGGGGGAATCAGCCCCAGCATTTT. J is TRBJ1-5 and V is TRBV5-1; 10 bases fit TRBD1. The junction had 2 bases not matched to a gene; V was cut back by 4 bases and J by 4 bases. The length of the CDR3 is 14 residues. Germline-derived CDR1 and CDR2 are SGHRS and YFSETQ.

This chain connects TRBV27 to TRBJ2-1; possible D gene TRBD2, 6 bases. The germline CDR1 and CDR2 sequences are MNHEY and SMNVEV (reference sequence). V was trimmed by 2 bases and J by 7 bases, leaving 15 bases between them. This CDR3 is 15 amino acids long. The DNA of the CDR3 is TGTGCCAGCAGTTTAGTCCCGGGACTTGTAAATGAGCAGTTCTTC. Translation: CASSLVPGLVNEQFF.

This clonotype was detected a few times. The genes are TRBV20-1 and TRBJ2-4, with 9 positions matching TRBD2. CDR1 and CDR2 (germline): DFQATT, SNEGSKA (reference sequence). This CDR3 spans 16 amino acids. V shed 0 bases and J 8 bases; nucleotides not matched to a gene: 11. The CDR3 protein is CSARERLAGFMHIQYF. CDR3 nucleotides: TGCAGTGCTAGAGAGCGCCTAGCGGGGTTTATGCACATTCAGTACTTC.

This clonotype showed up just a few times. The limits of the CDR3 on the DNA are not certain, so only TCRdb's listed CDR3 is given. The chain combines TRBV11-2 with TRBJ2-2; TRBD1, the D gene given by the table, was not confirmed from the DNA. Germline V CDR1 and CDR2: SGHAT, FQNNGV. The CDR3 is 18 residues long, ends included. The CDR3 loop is CASSLVRFGAPIAGELFF.

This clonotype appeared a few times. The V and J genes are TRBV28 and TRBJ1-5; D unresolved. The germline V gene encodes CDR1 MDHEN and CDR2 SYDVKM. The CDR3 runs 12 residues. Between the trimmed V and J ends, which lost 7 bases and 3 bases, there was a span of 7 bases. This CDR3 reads CASKRINQPQHF. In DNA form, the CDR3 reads TGTGCCAGCAAACGGATCAATCAGCCCCAGCATTTT.

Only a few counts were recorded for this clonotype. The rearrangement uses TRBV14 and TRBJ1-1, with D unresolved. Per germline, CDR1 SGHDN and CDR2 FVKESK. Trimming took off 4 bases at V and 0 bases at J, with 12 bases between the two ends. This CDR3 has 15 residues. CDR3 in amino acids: CASSRYSALNTEAFF. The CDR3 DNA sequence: TGTGCCAGCAGCCGGTACAGTGCATTGAACACTGAAGCTTTCTTT.

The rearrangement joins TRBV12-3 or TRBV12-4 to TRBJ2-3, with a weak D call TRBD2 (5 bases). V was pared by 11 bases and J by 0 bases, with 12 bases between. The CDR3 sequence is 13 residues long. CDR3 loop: CAGGGRSTDTQYF. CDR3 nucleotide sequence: TGTGCCGGAGGCGGGCGTAGCACAGATACGCAGTATTTT.

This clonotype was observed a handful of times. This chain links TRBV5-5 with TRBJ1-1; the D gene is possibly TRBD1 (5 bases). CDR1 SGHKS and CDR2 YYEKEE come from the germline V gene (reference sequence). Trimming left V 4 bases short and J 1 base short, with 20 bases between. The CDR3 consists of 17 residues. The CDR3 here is CASSPPRVRAGNTEAFF. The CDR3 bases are TGTGCCAGCAGCCCCCCCAGGGTCAGAGCCGGGAACACTGAAGCTTTCTTT.

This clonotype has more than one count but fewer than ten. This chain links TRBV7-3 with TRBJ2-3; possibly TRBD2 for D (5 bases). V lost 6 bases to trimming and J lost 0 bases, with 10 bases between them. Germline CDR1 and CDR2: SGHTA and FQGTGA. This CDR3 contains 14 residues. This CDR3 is CASSSKRSTDTQYF. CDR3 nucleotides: TGTGCCAGCAGTTCCAAGCGGAGCACAGATACGCAGTATTTT.

The CDR3 here is CASSREFTDTQYF. As DNA, the CDR3 is TGTGCCAGCAGCCGGGAATTCACAGATACGCAGTATTTT. The chain has TRBV7-2 and TRBJ2-3; weak D call: TRBD2 (5 bases). The CDR3 extends over 13 amino acids. Between the trimmed V and J ends, which lost 5 bases and 2 bases, there was a span of 8 bases. CDR1 and CDR2 (germline): SGHTA, FQGNSA. Based on the CDR3 plus reference TRBV7-2 and TRBJ2-3, the full variable domain is GAGVSQSPSNKVTEKGKDVELRCDPISGHTALYWYRQSLGQGLEFLIYFQGNSAPDKSGLPSDRFSAERTGGSVSTLTIQRTQQEDSAVYLCASSREFTDTQYFGPGTRLTVL.

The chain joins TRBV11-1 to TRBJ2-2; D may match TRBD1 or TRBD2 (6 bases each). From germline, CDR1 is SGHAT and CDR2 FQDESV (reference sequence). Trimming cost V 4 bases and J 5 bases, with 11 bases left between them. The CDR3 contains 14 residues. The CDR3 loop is CASSWGAKTGELFF. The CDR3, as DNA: TGTGCCAGCAGCTGGGGGGCTAAAACCGGGGAGCTGTTTTTT.

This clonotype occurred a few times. CDR3 nucleotide sequence: TGCAGCGTTGAACCGGGAAATAACTATGGCTACACCTTC. Its translation is CSVEPGNNYGYTF. V and J are TRBV29-1 and TRBJ1-2; D is ambiguous. The ends were cut back, 2 bases at V and 1 base at J, with 8 bases in the middle. Germline V gene sequence: CDR1 SQVTM, CDR2 ANQGSEA. The CDR3 sequence is 13 residues long.

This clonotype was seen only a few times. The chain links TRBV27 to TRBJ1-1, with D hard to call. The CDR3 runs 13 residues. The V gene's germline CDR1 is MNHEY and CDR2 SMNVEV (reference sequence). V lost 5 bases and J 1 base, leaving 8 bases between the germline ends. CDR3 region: CASSLQRNTEAFF. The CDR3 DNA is TGTGCCAGCAGTCTCCAGAGGAACACTGAAGCTTTCTTT.

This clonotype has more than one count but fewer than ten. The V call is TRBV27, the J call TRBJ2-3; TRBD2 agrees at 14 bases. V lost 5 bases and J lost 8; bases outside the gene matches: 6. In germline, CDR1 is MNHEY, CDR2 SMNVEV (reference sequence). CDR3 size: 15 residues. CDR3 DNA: TGTGCCAGCAGTATGACTAGCGGGGGGGCTCGTACGCAGTATTTT. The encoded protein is CASSMTSGGARTQYF.

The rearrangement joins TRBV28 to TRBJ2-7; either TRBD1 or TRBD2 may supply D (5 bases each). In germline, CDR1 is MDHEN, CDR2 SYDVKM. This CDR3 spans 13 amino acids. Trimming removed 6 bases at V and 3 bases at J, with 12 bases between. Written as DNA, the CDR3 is TGTGCCAGCAGAGGGACCGACCGCTACGAGCAGTACTTC. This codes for CASRGTDRYEQYF. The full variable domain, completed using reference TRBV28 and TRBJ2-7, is DVKVTQSSRYLVKRTGEKVFLECVQDMDHENMFWYRQDPGLGLRLIYFSYDVKMKEKGDIPEGYSVSREKKERFSLILESASTNQTSMYLCASRGTDRYEQYFGPGTRLTVT.